Below are 13 T cell receptor beta chains sequenced from a single sample in a study of T cell clonality in common variable immunodeficiency. What these receptors recognize is not known. This table comes from immunoSEQ multiplex PCR, and its TCRdb copy is limited to in-frame clones, with some not included. The specimen has approximately 26,000 clones, none found just once. Study-level results: In common variable immunodeficiency, TCR beta chains reportedly carried fewer deletions and N-nucleotide insertions.

Sequencing was performed on peripheral blood mononuclear cells. These TCRs come from a human donor with common variable immunodeficiency.

This clone is labeled as medium-sized. The read finishes 3 residues shy of the CDR3 end, and the germline J gene is used to complete it. The chain carries TRBV15 and TRBJ2-2; D gene unclear. Looked up from germline, CDR1 is LNHNV and CDR2 is YYDKDF (reference sequence). V was shortened by 1 base and J by 0 bases, with 6 bases between the two germline ends. The CDR3 covers 15 residues. CDR3 DNA (partial): TGTGCCACCAGCAGAGCCCCCGCGAACACCGGGGAG. Protein product: CATSRAPANTGE. The full CDR3 reads CATSRAPANTGELFF.

CDR3 bases read: TGTGCCAGTGGGGGGACTAGCACAGATACG. Residues: CASGGTSTDT. The entire CDR3 protein reads CASGGTSTDTQYF. The J gene is TRBJ2-3, the V gene TRBV19; tentatively, D is TRBD2 (6 bases). The CDR3 goes on 3 residues after the read ends, and that part is filled in from the germline J gene. Germline CDR1 and CDR2: LNHDA and SQIVND (reference sequence). Trimming cost V 8 bases and J 0 bases, with 9 bases left between them. The CDR3 spans 13 residues.

About this clone: The read falls 3 residues short of the CDR3 end, and the missing part is taken from the germline J gene. The chain has TRBV2 and TRBJ1-5; TRBD1 matches at 8 bases. The CDR3 contains 15 residues. Germline values: CDR1 SNHLY, CDR2 FYNNEI. With 5 bases clipped from V and 6 bases from J, the junction kept 9 bases outside the gene matches. CDR3: CASSTGTGGPQPQHF. The covered CDR3 bases are TGTGCCAGCAGTACTGGGACAGGCGGGCCTCAGCCC.

The part of the CDR3 DNA that was read is TGTGCCAGCAGCTCGACAGGGGTGAATAACGAG. It encodes CASSSTGVNNE. The full CDR3 sequence reads CASSSTGVNNEQYF. The chain combines TRBV7-2 with TRBJ2-7, with 8 positions matching TRBD1. The read halts 3 residues ahead of the CDR3 end, with the missing end drawn from the germline J gene. The CDR3 is 14 residues long. V dropped 4 bases and J dropped 5; count of bases not matched to a gene: 7. Germline CDR1 is SGHTA and CDR2 is FQGNSA.

There are many counts of this clone. The observed sequence ends 3 residues before the CDR3 terminus, with the missing tail filled in from the germline J gene. The gene calls are TRBV6-2 or TRBV6-3 and TRBJ2-5; 7 bases are a match to TRBD2. The V gene's germline CDR1 is MNHEY and CDR2 SVGEGT. The junction had 14 bases not matched to a gene; V was cut back by 6 bases and J by 1 base. The CDR3 length is 17 residues. CDR3 in amino acids: CASRYPSTSRPQETQYF. The covered CDR3 bases are TGTGCCAGCAGATATCCGTCGACTAGCCGCCCCCAAGAGACC.

This clone was seen only a few times. From the germline J gene comes the end of the CDR3, since the read stops 3 residues before it. This chain uses TRBV18 with TRBJ1-5; D call uncertain. Trimming stripped 3 bases from V and 9 bases from J, with 12 bases between. CDR1 KGHSH and CDR2 LQKENI come from the germline V gene. This CDR3 is built from 13 residues. The CDR3 spells CASSPAGDPPQHF. Incomplete CDR3 DNA: TGTGCCAGCTCACCGGCCGGGGATCCGCCC.

This clone was counted only a few times. The CDR3 end is not reached by the read, which stops 3 residues before it; the germline J gene fills it in. The chain combines TRBV6-2 or TRBV6-3 with TRBJ2-5; perhaps TRBD1 as D (6 bases). Per the germline V gene, CDR1 is MNHEY and CDR2 is SVGEGT. V was clipped by 5 bases and J by 3 bases, with 16 bases between them. The length of the CDR3 is 15 residues. CDR3 loop: CASSRGTGSEETQYF. The DNA read from the CDR3 is TGTGCCAGCAGTAGGGGAACAGGGTCGGAAGAGACC.

In regard to this clone: The read ends 3 residues before the CDR3 terminus; that terminus is restored from the germline J gene. The genes are TRBV19 and TRBJ1-2; maybe TRBD1 (5 bases). Trimming removed 6 bases from V and 5 bases from J, with 13 bases in between. The CDR3 is 13 residues long. Germline values: CDR1 LNHDA, CDR2 SQIVND (reference sequence). The CDR3: CASSPKTEYGYTF. CDR3 bases read: TGTGCCAGTAGCCCAAAGACAGAATATGGC.

This clone appeared many times. The read finishes 3 residues shy of the CDR3 end, and the germline J gene is used to complete it. This chain uses TRBV29-1 with TRBJ2-2; TRBD1 is a possible D gene (6 bases). Germline V gives CDR1 SQVTM, CDR2 ANQGSEA. The CDR3 extends over 13 amino acids. The ends were cut back, 6 bases at V and 4 bases at J, with 12 bases in the middle. CDR3: CSVKGQTTGELFF. The covered CDR3 bases are TGCAGCGTAAAGGGACAAACCACCGGGGAG.

To note about this clone: The read comes to an end 3 residues before the CDR3 does, leaving the germline J gene to fill in the end. The V call is TRBV7-6, the J call TRBJ1-3, with 7 nucleotides matching TRBD1. From germline, CDR1 is SGHVS and CDR2 FNYEAQ. The junction had 4 bases not matched to a gene; V was cut back by 5 bases and J by 0 bases. The CDR3 runs to 15 residues. This CDR3 is CASSRQGLSGNTIYF. The CDR3 bases that were read are TGTGCCAGCAGCCGACAGGGCCTCTCTGGAAACACC.

In this sample, this clone turned up many times. The missing CDR3 end, 3 residues past where the read stops, is filled in from the germline J gene. The chain is built from TRBV29-1 and TRBJ2-2; 10 positions match TRBD2. Trimming removed 0 bases from V and 5 bases from J; junction bases left unmatched: 3. Germline V gives CDR1 SQVTM, CDR2 ANQGSEA. This CDR3 has 15 residues. The CDR3 bases that were read are TGCAGCGTTGAAGATTCAGCGGGGGGGACCGGGGAG. Protein product: CSVEDSAGGTGE. The whole CDR3 is CSVEDSAGGTGELFF.

To note about this clone: The sequenced fragment ends 3 residues before the CDR3 boundary, so the rest is inferred from the germline J gene. The chain carries TRBV7-9 and TRBJ1-2, with D perhaps matching TRBD1 (5 bases). The germline CDR1 and CDR2 sequences are SEHNR and FQNEAQ (reference sequence). There are 11 residues in the CDR3. The sequenced CDR3 bases are TGTGCCAGTTGGGGGGGTTTTGAC. Its protein is CASWGGFD. The complete CDR3 reads CASWGGFDYTF.

In its sample, this clone was seen a few times. Read coverage stops 3 residues before the CDR3 terminus; the germline J gene supplies the remainder. The chain employs TRBV30 and TRBJ1-4; TRBD1 agrees at 10 bases. The V gene end was trimmed by 8 bases and the J gene end by 8 bases; junction bases not matched to a gene: 8. Germline-derived CDR1 and CDR2 are GTSNPN and SVGIG (reference sequence). This CDR3 region has 13 residues. The CDR3 region is CASRGQGMEKLFF. CDR3 DNA, as far as it was read: TGTGCCAGTCGGGGACAGGGGATGGAAAAA.